These 19 T cell receptor beta chains were all obtained from the same sample, sequenced in a study of cytomegalovirus exposure and HLA in healthy donors. In the PCR, 60 Vbeta and 13 Jbeta primers were used. Method: immunoSEQ multiplex PCR; TCRdb's copy keeps in-frame clones and lacks some. The data contain some 170,000 clones, approximately 80% of them seen just once; the ten biggest clones take up 8% to 10%. The sequenced material came from PBMCs. These receptors were taken from a man between 18 and 35 years old in good health and CMV-seropositive.

The chain employs TRBV4-1 and TRBJ1-2; D might be TRBD1 (6 bases). From germline, CDR1 is MGHRA and CDR2 YSYEKL. CDR3 length: 13 residues. V was shortened by 1 base and J by 5 bases, with 8 bases between the two germline ends. The chain's CDR3 is CASSQATGYGYTF. CDR3 nucleotide sequence: TGCGCCAGCAGCCAAGCGACAGGATATGGCTACACCTTC.

The rearrangement uses TRBV2 and TRBJ2-5; D is possibly TRBD2 (7 bases). Per germline, CDR1 SNHLY and CDR2 FYNNEI. CDR3 length: 14 amino acids. V was shortened by 8 bases and J by 1 base, with 14 bases between the two germline ends. The CDR3 DNA follows: TGTGCCAGCGGGGGGCTAGCGGTCCAAGAGACCCAGTACTTC. This sequence encodes CASGGLAVQETQYF.

The chain recombines TRBV7-3 with TRBJ2-3, with D tentatively TRBD1 (5 bases). Between the trimmed V and J ends, which lost 2 bases and 5 bases, there was a span of 11 bases. The CDR3 loop spans 14 amino acids. Germline assignment: CDR1 SGHTA and CDR2 FQGTGA. CDR3 amino acids: CASSLSQGRDTQYF. The CDR3 region has the DNA TGTGCCAGCAGCTTATCCCAGGGAAGAGATACGCAGTATTTT.

This rearrangement joins TRBV9 to TRBJ2-1; 10 nucleotides match TRBD2. V lost 0 bases, J lost 6 bases, and 6 bases stayed unmatched. CDR1 SGDLS and CDR2 YYNGEE come from the germline V gene. This CDR3 is 16 amino acids long. The CDR3 coding sequence is TGTGCCAGCAGCGTAGAGGATAAGCGGGGGGGCAATGAGCAGTTCTTC. Protein sequence: CASSVEDKRGGNEQFF.

This clone has just a few counts. The rearrangement joins TRBV19 to TRBJ2-2, with a possible D match to TRBD2 (5 bases). Germline-derived CDR1 and CDR2 are LNHDA and SQIVND (reference sequence). Trimming stripped 3 bases from V and 5 bases from J, with 16 bases between. The CDR3 contains 16 residues. The CDR3 nucleotides read TGTGCCAGTAGTATTAGGGCCGGGGTTGGGACCGGGGAGCTGTTTTTT. This codes for CASSIRAGVGTGELFF.

The chain links TRBV10-3 to TRBJ2-1, with 14 bases matching TRBD2. This CDR3 has 15 amino acids. CDR1 ENHRY and CDR2 SYGVKD come from the germline V gene. Losses at the gene ends were 3 bases for V and 7 bases for J; bases not matched to a gene: 2. The CDR3 here is CAISEGLAGGNEQFF. The CDR3 DNA sequence: TGTGCCATCAGTGAAGGACTAGCGGGAGGTAATGAGCAGTTCTTC.

The CDR3 sequence is CASSLTPDRGAGELFF. The CDR3 DNA follows: TGTGCCAGCAGTTTAACTCCGGACAGGGGAGCCGGGGAGCTGTTTTTT. The rearrangement uses TRBV27 and TRBJ2-2; 9 bases are shared with TRBD1. The junction had 7 bases not matched to a gene; V was cut back by 2 bases and J by 6 bases. The CDR3 covers 16 residues. Germline CDR1 is MNHEY and CDR2 is SMNVEV (reference sequence).

V gene TRBV29-1 combines with J gene TRBJ2-1; D is possibly TRBD2 (5 bases). V was pared by 6 bases and J by 6 bases, with 18 bases between. Germline CDR1 and CDR2: SQVTM and ANQGSEA. The length of the CDR3 is 14 residues. CDR3 coding DNA: TGCAGCGTAGCCGACTACCCCCCTCGCAATGAGCAGTTCTTC. Residues: CSVADYPPRNEQFF.

The V gene is TRBV2, the J gene TRBJ2-2; 7 bases match TRBD2. Losses at the gene ends were 4 bases for V and 5 bases for J; bases not matched to a gene: 7. Germline CDR1 reads SNHLY; CDR2 reads FYNNEI. The CDR3 sequence is 15 residues long. The CDR3 here is CASSVLPGGTGELFF. The CDR3 DNA is TGTGCCAGCAGTGTCCTCCCCGGGGGGACCGGGGAGCTGTTTTTT.

The chain has TRBV28 and TRBJ1-1; a weak D match, TRBD1 (5 bases). Trimming cost V 4 bases and J 0 bases, with 12 bases left between them. CDR3 size: 15 residues. CDR1 MDHEN and CDR2 SYDVKM come from the germline V gene. CDR3 protein: CASSSQGGVNTEAFF. CDR3 coding DNA: TGTGCCAGCAGTTCCCAGGGCGGAGTGAACACTGAAGCTTTCTTT.

The table lists this clone with a few counts. The junction and the germline gene differ at one end; a read error may be behind it. The chain combines TRBV7-9 with TRBJ2-2, with D maybe TRBD2 (5 bases). The CDR3 runs to 15 residues. CDR1 SEHNR and CDR2 FQNEAQ come from the germline V gene (reference sequence). The CDR3 region is CSSSLARTATGELFF. In nucleotides, the CDR3 is TGTTCCAGCAGCTTAGCTCGGACTGCGACCGGGGAGCTGTTTTTT.

This rearrangement joins TRBV5-4 to TRBJ1-1; D is uncertain. Between the trimmed V and J ends, which lost 0 bases and 3 bases, there was a span of 12 bases. Per the germline V gene, CDR1 is SGHNT and CDR2 is YYREEE (reference sequence). The CDR3 is 15 residues long. CDR3 sequence reads: CASSLGAPRDTEAFF. CDR3 DNA: TGTGCCAGCAGCTTGGGGGCCCCGAGGGACACTGAAGCTTTCTTT.

The chain combines TRBV18 with TRBJ1-1; D ambiguous. V lost 2 bases and J 3 bases, leaving 7 bases between the germline ends. This CDR3 region has 13 residues. Germline V CDR1 and CDR2: KGHSH, LQKENI. The CDR3 nucleotides read TGTGCCAGCTCACCAACGCGTCACACTGAAGCTTTCTTT. Protein sequence: CASSPTRHTEAFF. Supplemented by reference TRBV18 and TRBJ1-1, the full variable domain reads NAGVMQNPRHLVRRRGQEARLRCSPMKGHSHVYWYRQLPEEGLKFMVYLQKENIIDESGMPKERFSAEFPKEGPSILRIQQVVRGDSAAYFCASSPTRHTEAFFGQGTRLTVV.

This clone was counted between two and nine times. The chain joins TRBV6-4 to TRBJ1-1, with unresolved D. Germline loops: CDR1 MRHNA, CDR2 SNTAGT. V was clipped by 5 bases and J by 1 base, with 11 bases between them. This CDR3 has 14 residues. The CDR3 DNA reads TGTGCCAGCAGTTCATCGCCAGGGAACACTGAAGCTTTCTTT. Translating gives CASSSSPGNTEAFF.

The rearrangement links TRBV7-2 to TRBJ2-2; D is possibly TRBD2 (6 bases). V shed 5 bases and J shed 5 bases, with 15 bases lying between them. The length of the CDR3 is 15 residues. CDR1 is SGHTA and CDR2 is FQGNSA in the germline V gene. CDR3 nucleotides: TGTGCCAGCAGCCCCCCGACTAGGTGGACCGGGGAGCTGTTTTTT. Translating it yields CASSPPTRWTGELFF.

The rearrangement joins TRBV21-1 to TRBJ2-7; TRBD2 reflects the table's D call only, with no check against the DNA. TRBV21-1 is termed a pseudogene. This CDR3 has 18 amino acids. The CDR3 sequence: CASSKVGGLAGVLYEQYF. The CDR3 DNA follows: TGTGCCAGCAGCAAAGTAGGAGGACTAGCGGGAGTACTCTACGAGCAGTACTTC.

The chain joins TRBV19 to TRBJ2-5, with D tentatively TRBD2 (5 bases). Germline V gene lookup returns CDR1 LNHDA and CDR2 SQIVND (reference sequence). V lost 0 bases and J 3 bases, leaving 11 bases between the germline ends. The CDR3 is 15 residues long. CDR3 loop: CASSIDFTRKETQYF. CDR3 nucleotide sequence: TGTGCCAGTAGTATAGATTTTACTAGAAAAGAGACCCAGTACTTC.

The CDR3 spells CASRTGGAGNTEAFF. CDR3 nucleotide sequence: TGTGCCAGCAGAACAGGGGGCGCAGGGAACACTGAAGCTTTCTTT. The rearrangement links TRBV6-5 to TRBJ1-1; 9 bases are shared with TRBD1. J gave up 1 base and V 6 bases, and 6 bases lay outside the gene matches. The CDR3 has 15 amino acids. Germline CDR1 MNHEY, CDR2 SVGAGI.

The chain links TRBV6-1 to TRBJ2-7; maybe TRBD2 (6 bases). Germline values: CDR1 MNHNS, CDR2 SASEGT. The V gene lost 5 bases and the J gene lost 3 bases, with 11 bases spanning the gap. The CDR3 totals 13 residues. Here the CDR3 DNA reads TGTGCCAGCAGTTCGGAGGGCCTCTACGAGCAGTACTTC. It is translated as CASSSEGLYEQYF.